The source of this TCR beta chain is a study of blood T cell repertoires in COVID-19. Study-level information: Researchers got acute and convalescent COVID-19 samples from the United States, Italy and Spain. PBMCs, B-cell-depleted T cells, or T cells were the source of the cDNA or gDNA that made up the material.

Germline assignment: CDR1 SGHTA and CDR2 FQGNSA. This CDR3 comprises 16 residues. V lost 2 bases and J lost 5, with 17 bases in between. Participant-reported clinical history was the basis for cohort assignment. Some clones are missing from TCRdb's copy, which holds only in-frame ones; the method was immunoSEQ multiplex PCR. The sample has approximately 250,000 clones, around 88% seen once. This rearrangement joins TRBV7-2 to TRBJ2-3; tentatively, D is TRBD2 (6 bases). The sequenced sample was PBMCs or T cells enriched from blood (not recorded which). This receptor was obtained from a woman in her twenties or thirties who had recovered from COVID-19. CDR3 amino acids: CASSLSPRELVDTQYF. CDR3 DNA: TGTGCCAGCAGCTTAAGCCCCCGGGAGTTGGTAGATACGCAGTATTTT. The full variable domain, rest sourced from reference TRBV7-2 and TRBJ2-3, is GAGVSQSPSNKVTEKGKDVELRCDPISGHTALYWYRQSLGQGLEFLIYFQGNSAPDKSGLPSDRFSAERTGGSVSTLTIQRTQQEDSAVYLCASSLSPRELVDTQYFGPGTRLTVL.